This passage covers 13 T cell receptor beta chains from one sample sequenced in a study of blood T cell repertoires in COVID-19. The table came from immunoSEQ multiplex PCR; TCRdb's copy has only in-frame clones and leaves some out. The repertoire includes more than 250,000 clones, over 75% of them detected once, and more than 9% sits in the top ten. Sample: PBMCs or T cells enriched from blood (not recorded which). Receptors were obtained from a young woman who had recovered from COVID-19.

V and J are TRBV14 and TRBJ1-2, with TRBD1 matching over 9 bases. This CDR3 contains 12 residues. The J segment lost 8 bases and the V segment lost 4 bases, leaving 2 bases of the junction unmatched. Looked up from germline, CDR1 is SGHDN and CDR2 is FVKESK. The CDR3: CASSLDRGGYTF. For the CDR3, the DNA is TGTGCCAGCAGCCTTGACAGGGGGGGCTACACCTTC.

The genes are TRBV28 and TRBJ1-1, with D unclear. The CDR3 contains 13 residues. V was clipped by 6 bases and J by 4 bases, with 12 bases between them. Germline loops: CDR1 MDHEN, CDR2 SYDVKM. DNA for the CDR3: TGTGCCAGCAGAAGGTCAGGCCTCACTGAAGCTTTCTTT. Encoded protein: CASRRSGLTEAFF.

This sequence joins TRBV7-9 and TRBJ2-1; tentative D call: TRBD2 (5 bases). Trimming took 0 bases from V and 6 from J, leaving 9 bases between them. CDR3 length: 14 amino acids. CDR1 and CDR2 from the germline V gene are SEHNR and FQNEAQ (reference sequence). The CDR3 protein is CASSLADYTNEQFF. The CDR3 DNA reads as TGTGCCAGCAGCTTAGCCGACTATACCAATGAGCAGTTCTTC.

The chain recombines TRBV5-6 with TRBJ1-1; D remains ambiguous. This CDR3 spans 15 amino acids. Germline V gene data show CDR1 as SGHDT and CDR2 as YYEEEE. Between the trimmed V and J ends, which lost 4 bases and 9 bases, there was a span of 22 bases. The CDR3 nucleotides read TGTGCCAGCAGCGGGAGTCCGGGGTCGGCGACCCAAGCTTTCTTT. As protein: CASSGSPGSATQAFF.

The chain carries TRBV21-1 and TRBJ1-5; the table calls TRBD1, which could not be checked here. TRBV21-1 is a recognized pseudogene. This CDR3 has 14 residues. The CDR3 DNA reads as TGTGCCAGCATCGCCGGACAGGGAGGACAGCCCCAGCATTTT. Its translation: CASIAGQGGQPQHF.

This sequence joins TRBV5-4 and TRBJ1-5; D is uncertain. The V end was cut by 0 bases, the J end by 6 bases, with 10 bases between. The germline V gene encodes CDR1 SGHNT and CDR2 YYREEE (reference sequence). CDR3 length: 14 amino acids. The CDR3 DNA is TGTGCCAGCAGCTTGGGCCTCAGCGGTCAGCCCCAGCATTTT. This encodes CASSLGLSGQPQHF.

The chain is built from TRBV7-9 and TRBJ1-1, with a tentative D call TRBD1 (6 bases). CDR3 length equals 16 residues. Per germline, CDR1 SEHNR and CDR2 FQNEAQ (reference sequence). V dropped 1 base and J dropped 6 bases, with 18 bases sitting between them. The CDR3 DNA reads TGTGCCAGCAGCTTAGGAGGGGGTTTTCTTTATGCTGAAGCTTTCTTT. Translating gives CASSLGGGFLYAEAFF.

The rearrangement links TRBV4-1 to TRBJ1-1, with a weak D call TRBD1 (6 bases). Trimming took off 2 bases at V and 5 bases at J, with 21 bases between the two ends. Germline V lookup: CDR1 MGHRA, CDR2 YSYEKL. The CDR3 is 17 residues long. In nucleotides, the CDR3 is TGCGCCAGCAGCCAACCTTTCTCCGGCAGGGGAAAGACTGAAGCTTTCTTT. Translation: CASSQPFSGRGKTEAFF.

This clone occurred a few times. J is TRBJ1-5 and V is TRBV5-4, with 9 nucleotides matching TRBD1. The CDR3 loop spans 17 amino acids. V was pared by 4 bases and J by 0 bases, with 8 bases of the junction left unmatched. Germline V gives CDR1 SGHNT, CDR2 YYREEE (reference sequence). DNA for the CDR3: TGTGCCAGCAGCATAGGGACAGGGTCTAATAGCAATCAGCCCCAGCATTTT. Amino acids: CASSIGTGSNSNQPQHF. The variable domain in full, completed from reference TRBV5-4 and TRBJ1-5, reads ETGVTQSPTHLIKTRGQQVTLRCSSQSGHNTVSWYQQALGQGPQFIFQYYREEENGRGNFPPRFSGLQFPNYSSELNVNALELDDSALYLCASSIGTGSNSNQPQHFGDGTRLSIL.

The CDR3 protein is CASGWGPVNQPQHF. CDR3 in DNA: TGTGCCAGCGGTTGGGGGCCAGTTAATCAGCCCCAGCATTTT. The genes are TRBV27 and TRBJ1-5; D might be TRBD1 (6 bases). V gave up 8 bases and J gave up 4 bases, with 15 bases separating them. CDR3 length: 14 residues. Germline loops: CDR1 MNHEY, CDR2 SMNVEV (reference sequence).

This CDR3 reads CASSLEASNTGELFF. The DNA for the CDR3 is TGCGCCAGCAGCTTGGAGGCTAGCAACACCGGGGAGCTGTTTTTT. The chain has TRBV5-1 and TRBJ2-2; weak D call: TRBD2 (5 bases). This CDR3 has 15 residues. The V and J ends lost 0 bases and 2 bases respectively, with 8 bases between them. The germline V gene encodes CDR1 SGHRS and CDR2 YFSETQ.

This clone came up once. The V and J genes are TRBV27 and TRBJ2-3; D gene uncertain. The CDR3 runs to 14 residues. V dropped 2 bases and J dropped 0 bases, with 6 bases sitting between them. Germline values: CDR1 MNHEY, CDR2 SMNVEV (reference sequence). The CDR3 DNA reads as TGTGCCAGCAGTTTAACGGTTAGCACAGATACGCAGTATTTT. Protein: CASSLTVSTDTQYF.

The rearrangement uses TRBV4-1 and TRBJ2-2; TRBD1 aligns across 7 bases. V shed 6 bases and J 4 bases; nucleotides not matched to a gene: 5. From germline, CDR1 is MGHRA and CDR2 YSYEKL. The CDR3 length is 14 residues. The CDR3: CASSGQGVTGELFF. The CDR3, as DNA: TGCGCCAGCAGTGGGCAGGGGGTCACCGGGGAGCTGTTTTTT.